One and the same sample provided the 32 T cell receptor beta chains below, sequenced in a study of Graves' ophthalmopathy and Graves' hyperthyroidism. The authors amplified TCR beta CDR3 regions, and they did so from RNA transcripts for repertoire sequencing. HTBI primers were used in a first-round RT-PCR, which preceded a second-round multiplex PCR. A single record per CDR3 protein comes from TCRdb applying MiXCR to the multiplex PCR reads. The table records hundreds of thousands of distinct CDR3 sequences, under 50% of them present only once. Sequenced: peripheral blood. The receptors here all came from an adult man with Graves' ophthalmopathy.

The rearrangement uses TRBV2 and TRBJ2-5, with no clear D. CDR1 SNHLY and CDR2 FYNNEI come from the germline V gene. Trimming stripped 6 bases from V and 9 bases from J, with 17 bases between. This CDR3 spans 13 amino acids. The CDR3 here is CASSFSSNQPQYF. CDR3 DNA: TGTGCCAGCAGCTTCTCGAGCAATCAGCCCCAGTACTTC.

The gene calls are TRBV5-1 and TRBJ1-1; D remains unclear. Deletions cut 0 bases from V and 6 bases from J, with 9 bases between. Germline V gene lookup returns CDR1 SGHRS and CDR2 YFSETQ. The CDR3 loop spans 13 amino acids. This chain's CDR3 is CASSLVTGPEAFF. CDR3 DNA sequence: TGCGCCAGCAGCTTGGTGACGGGTCCTGAAGCTTTCTTT. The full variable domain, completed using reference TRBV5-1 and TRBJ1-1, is KAGVTQTPRYLIKTRGQQVTLSCSPISGHRSVSWYQQTPGQGLQFLFEYFSETQRNKGNFPGRFSGRQFSNSRSEMNVSTLELGDSALYLCASSLVTGPEAFFGQGTRLTVV.

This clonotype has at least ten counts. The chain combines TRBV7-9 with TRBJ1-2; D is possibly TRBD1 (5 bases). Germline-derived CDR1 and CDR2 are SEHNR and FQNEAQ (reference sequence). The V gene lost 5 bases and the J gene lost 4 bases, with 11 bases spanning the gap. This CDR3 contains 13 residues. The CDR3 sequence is CASSPPGRYGYTF. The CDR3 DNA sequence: TGTGCCAGCAGCCCGCCGGGGCGCTATGGCTACACCTTC.

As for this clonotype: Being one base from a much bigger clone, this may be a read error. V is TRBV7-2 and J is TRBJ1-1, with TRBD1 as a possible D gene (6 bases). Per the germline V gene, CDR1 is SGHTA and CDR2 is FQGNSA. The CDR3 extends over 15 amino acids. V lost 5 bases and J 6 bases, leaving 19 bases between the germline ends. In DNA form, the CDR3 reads TGTGCCAGCAGCCTATCTGGAGCGGGGGCAGCTGAAGCTTTCTTT. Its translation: CASSLSGAGAAEAFF.

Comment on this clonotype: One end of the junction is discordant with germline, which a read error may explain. The DNA for the CDR3 is TGTGCCAACAGTTTAGAACCCTATCAGCCCCAGCATTTT. It is translated as CANSLEPYQPQHF. This chain links TRBV10-3 with TRBJ1-5; D not certain. The CDR3 runs to 13 residues. Germline V gene sequence: CDR1 ENHRY, CDR2 SYGVKD.

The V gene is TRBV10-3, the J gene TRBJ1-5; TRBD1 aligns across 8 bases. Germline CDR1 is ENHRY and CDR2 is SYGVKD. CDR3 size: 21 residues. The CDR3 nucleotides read TGTGTCAGCAGTTACTCGAGATCGGCCGACAGGGGCCGAGAAGGCAATCAGCCCCAGCATTTT. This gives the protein CVSSYSRSADRGREGNQPQHF.

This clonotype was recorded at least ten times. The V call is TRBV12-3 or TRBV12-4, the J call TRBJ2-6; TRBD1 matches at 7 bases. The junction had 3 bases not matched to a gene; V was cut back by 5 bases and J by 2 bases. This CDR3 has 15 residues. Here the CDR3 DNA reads TGTGCCAGCAGTCAGGGGGTCGCTGGGGCCAACGTCCTGACTTTC. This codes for CASSQGVAGANVLTF.

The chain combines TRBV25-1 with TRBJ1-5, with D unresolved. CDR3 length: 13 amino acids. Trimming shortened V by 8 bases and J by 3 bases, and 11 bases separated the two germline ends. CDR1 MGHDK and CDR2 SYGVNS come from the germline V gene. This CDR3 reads CASSPIDNQPQHF. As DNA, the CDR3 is TGTGCCAGCTCACCGATAGACAATCAGCCCCAGCATTTT. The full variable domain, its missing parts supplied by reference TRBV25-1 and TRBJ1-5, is EADIYQTPRYLVIGTGKKITLECSQTMGHDKMYWYQQDPGMELHLIHYSYGVNSTEKGDLSSESTVSRIRTEHFPLTLESARPSHTSQYLCASSPIDNQPQHFGDGTRLSIL.

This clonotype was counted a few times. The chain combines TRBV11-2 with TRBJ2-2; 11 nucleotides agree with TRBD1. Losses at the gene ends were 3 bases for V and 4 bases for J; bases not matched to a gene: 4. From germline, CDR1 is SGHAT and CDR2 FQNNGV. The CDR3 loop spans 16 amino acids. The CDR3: CASSFIGTGGTGELFF. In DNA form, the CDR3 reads TGTGCCAGCAGCTTTATAGGGACAGGGGGCACCGGGGAGCTGTTTTTT.

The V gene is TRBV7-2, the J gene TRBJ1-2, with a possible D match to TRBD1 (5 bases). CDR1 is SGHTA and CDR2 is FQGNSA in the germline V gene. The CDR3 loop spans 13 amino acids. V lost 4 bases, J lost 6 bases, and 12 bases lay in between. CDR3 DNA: TGTGCCAGCAGCTGGGCGGTGGGGGATGGCTACACCTTC. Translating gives CASSWAVGDGYTF.

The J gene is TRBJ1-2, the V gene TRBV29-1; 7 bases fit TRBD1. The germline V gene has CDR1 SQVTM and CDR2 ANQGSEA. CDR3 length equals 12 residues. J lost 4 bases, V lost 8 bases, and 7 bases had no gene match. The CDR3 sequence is CSLRQGTYGYTF. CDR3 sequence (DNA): TGCAGCCTCCGACAGGGTACCTATGGCTACACCTTC.

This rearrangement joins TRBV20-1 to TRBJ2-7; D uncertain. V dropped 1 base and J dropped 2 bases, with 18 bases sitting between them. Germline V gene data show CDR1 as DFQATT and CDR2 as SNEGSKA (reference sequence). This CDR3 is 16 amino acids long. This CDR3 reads CSARVLEQSGTYEQYF. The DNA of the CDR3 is TGCAGTGCTAGAGTCTTGGAACAATCCGGAACCTACGAGCAGTACTTC.

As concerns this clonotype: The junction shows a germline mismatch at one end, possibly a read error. This CDR3 is CATSDLGPGTGF. The CDR3 bases are TGTGCCACCAGTGATTTGGGGCCCGGGACAGGGTTC. The chain couples TRBV24-1 to TRBJ2-5, with 9 positions matching TRBD1. Germline lookup yields CDR1 KGHDR and CDR2 SFDVKD. The CDR3 runs 12 residues.

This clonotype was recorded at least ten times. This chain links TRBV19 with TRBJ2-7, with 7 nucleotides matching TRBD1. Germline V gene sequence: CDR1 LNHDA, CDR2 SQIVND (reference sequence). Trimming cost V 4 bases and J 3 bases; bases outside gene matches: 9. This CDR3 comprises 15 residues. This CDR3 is CASSTKTGRNYEQYF. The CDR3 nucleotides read TGTGCCAGTAGTACCAAGACAGGGAGAAACTACGAGCAGTACTTC.

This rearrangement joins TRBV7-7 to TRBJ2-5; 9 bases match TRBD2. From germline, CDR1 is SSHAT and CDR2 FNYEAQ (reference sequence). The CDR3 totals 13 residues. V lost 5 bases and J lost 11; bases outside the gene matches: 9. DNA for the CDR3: TGTGCCAGCAGCGCCGGGACTAGCAGTGAGCAGTACTTC. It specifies CASSAGTSSEQYF. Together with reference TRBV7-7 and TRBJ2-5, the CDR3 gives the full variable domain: GAGVSQSPRYKVTKRGQDVTLRCDPISSHATLYWYQQALGQGPEFLTYFNYEAQPDKSGLPSDRFSAERPEGSISTLTIQRTEQRDSAMYRCASSAGTSSEQYFGPGTRLLVL.

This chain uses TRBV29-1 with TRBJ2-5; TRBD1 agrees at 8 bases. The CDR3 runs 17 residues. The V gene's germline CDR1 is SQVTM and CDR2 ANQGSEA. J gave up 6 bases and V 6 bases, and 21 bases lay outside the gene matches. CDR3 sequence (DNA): TGCAGCGTAGACCTCCCTTCCGACAGGGGCGAAAGAAAGACCCAGTACTTC. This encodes CSVDLPSDRGERKTQYF.

DNA for the CDR3: TGTGCCATCAGTCGGACAGCTAGCACAGATACGCAGTATTTT. This gives the protein CAISRTASTDTQYF. The chain combines TRBV10-3 with TRBJ2-3, with TRBD1 as a possible D gene (6 bases). The germline CDR1 and CDR2 sequences are ENHRY and SYGVKD. V dropped 5 bases and J dropped 0 bases, with 9 bases sitting between them. The CDR3 extends over 14 amino acids.

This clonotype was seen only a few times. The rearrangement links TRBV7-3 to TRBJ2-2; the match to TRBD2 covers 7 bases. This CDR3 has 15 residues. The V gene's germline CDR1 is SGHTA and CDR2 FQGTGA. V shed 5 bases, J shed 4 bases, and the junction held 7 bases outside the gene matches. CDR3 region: CASSRGLPGTGELFF. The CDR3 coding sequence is TGTGCCAGCAGCCGGGGACTACCGGGCACCGGGGAGCTGTTTTTT.

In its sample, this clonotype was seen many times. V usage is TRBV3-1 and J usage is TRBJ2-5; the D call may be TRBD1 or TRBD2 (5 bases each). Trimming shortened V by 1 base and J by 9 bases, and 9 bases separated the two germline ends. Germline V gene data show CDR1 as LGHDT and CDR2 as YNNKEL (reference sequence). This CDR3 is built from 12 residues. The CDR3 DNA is TGTGCCAGCAGCCAAGGAGGGGCGGCCCAGTACTTC. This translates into CASSQGGAAQYF.

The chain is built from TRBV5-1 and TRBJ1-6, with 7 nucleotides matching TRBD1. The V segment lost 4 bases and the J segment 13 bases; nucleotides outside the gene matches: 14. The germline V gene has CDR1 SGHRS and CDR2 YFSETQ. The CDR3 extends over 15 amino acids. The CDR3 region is CASSVTTGLNQPLHF. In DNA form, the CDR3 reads TGCGCCAGCAGCGTGACGACAGGGCTGAATCAGCCCCTCCACTTT.

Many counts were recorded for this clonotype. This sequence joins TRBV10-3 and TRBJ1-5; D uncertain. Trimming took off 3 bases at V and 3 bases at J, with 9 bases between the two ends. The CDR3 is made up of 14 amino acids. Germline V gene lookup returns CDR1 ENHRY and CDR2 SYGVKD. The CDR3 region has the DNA TGTGCCATCAGTGAACAAGAGTTCAATCAGCCCCAGCATTTT. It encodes CAISEQEFNQPQHF.

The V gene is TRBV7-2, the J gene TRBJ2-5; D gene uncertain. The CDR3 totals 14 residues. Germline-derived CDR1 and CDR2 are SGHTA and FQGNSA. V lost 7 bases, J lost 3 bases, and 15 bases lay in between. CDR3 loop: CASNTDGLEETQYF. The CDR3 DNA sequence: TGTGCCAGCAACACAGACGGGTTGGAAGAGACCCAGTACTTC. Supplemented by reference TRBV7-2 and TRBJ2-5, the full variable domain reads GAGVSQSPSNKVTEKGKDVELRCDPISGHTALYWYRQSLGQGLEFLIYFQGNSAPDKSGLPSDRFSAERTGGSVSTLTIQRTQQEDSAVYLCASNTDGLEETQYFGPGTRLLVL.

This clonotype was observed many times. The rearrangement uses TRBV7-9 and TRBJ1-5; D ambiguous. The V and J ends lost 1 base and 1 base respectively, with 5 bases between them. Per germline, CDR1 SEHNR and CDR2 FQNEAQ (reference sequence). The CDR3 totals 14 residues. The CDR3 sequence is CASSLEGSNQPQHF. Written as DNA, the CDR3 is TGTGCCAGCAGCTTAGAGGGCAGCAATCAGCCCCAGCATTTT.

CDR3 nucleotide sequence: TGTGCCTGGAGTGTACGAGGGGGCATTGGCAATCAGCCCCAGCATTTT. As protein: CAWSVRGGIGNQPQHF. The J gene is TRBJ1-5, the V gene TRBV2, with 7 bases aligning to TRBD1. V lost 11 bases and J lost 2; bases outside the gene matches: 15. This CDR3 spans 16 amino acids. Germline CDR1 SNHLY, CDR2 FYNNEI.

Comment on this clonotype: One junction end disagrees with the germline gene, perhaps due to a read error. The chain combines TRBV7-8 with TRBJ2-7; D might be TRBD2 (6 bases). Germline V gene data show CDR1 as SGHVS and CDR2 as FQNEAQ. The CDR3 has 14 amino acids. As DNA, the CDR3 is TGTGCCAGCAGCTTAGCGGGGCTAGCGTGGGAGCAGCACTTC. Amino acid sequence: CASSLAGLAWEQHF.

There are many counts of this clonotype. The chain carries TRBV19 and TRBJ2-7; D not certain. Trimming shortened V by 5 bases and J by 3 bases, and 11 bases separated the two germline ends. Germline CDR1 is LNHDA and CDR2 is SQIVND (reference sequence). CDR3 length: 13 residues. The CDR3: CASSLGENYEQYF. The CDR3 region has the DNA TGTGCCAGTAGTTTAGGAGAGAACTACGAGCAGTACTTC.

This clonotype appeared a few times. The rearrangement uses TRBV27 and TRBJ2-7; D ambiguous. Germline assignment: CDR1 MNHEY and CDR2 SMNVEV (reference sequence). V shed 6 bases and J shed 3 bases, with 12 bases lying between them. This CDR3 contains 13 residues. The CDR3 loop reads CASRSMALYEQYF. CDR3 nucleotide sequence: TGTGCCAGCAGATCCATGGCCCTCTACGAGCAGTACTTC.

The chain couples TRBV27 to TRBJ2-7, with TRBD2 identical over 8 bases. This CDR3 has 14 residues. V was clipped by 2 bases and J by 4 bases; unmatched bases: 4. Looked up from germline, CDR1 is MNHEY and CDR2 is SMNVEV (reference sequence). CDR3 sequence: CASSLKRGLYEQYF. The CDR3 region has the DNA TGTGCCAGCAGTTTAAAGCGGGGGCTATACGAGCAGTACTTC.

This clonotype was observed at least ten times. CDR3: CASRTGPSGSYEQYF. DNA of the CDR3: TGTGCCAGCAGGACAGGGCCCTCCGGCTCCTACGAGCAGTACTTC. The V call is TRBV2, the J call TRBJ2-7, with 7 bases aligning to TRBD1. Trimming took 6 bases from V and 0 from J; bases not matched to a gene: 8. Per the germline V gene, CDR1 is SNHLY and CDR2 is FYNNEI. This CDR3 has 15 residues.

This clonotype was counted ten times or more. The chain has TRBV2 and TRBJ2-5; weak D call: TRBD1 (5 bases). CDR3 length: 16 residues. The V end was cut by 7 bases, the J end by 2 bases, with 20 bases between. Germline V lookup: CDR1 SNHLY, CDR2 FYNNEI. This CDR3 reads CASTYTPTAQQETQYF. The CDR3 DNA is TGTGCCAGCACCTACACACCGACAGCTCAGCAAGAGACCCAGTACTTC.

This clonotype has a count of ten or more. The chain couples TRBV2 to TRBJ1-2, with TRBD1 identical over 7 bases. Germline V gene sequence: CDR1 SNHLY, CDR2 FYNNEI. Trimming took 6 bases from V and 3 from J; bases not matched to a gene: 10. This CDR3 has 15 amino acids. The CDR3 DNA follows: TGTGCCAGCAGATCTGACAGGGCTCTGTACTATGGCTACACCTTC. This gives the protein CASRSDRALYYGYTF.

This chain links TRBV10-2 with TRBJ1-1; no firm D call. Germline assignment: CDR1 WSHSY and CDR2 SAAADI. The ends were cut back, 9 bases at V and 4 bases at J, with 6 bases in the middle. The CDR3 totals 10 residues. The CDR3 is CAREVTEAFF. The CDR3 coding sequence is TGCGCCAGGGAGGTCACTGAAGCTTTCTTT.